These 27 T cell receptor beta chains were sequenced from one sample in a study of T cell responses to AZD1222 COVID-19 vaccine. The protocol was immunoSEQ multiplex PCR, while the TCRdb copy is restricted to in-frame clones and leaves out a portion. The repertoire holds about 120,000 clones, with around 85% as singletons. Sequencing used peripheral blood, obtained on day 0 of AZD1222 vaccination. The receptors were sampled from an adult in good health.

The chain combines TRBV27 with TRBJ1-2; TRBD1 agrees at 10 bases. Trimming cost V 5 bases and J 6 bases; bases outside gene matches: 9. Germline CDR1 is MNHEY and CDR2 is SMNVEV (reference sequence). This CDR3 comprises 15 residues. CDR3 sequence: CASSPRDRGRNGYTF. The CDR3 DNA reads TGTGCCAGCAGTCCTCGGGACAGGGGAAGGAATGGCTACACCTTC.

This clone occurred once. The V and J genes are TRBV11-2 and TRBJ2-6, with 7 bases aligning to TRBD1. V lost 4 bases to trimming and J lost 0 bases; unmatched junction nucleotides: 6. The CDR3 extends over 17 amino acids. Germline CDR1 and CDR2: SGHAT and FQNNGV. This chain's CDR3 is CASSYYRGRSGANVLTF. The CDR3 region has the DNA TGTGCCAGCAGCTACTACAGGGGCCGCTCTGGGGCCAACGTCCTGACTTTC.

The rearrangement links TRBV18 to TRBJ1-4; 7 positions agree with TRBD1. From germline, CDR1 is KGHSH and CDR2 LQKENI. V dropped 2 bases and J dropped 8; count of bases not matched to a gene: 5. CDR3 length: 14 residues. CDR3 sequence (DNA): TGTGCCAGCTCACCAGACAGGGTTCGCGAAAAACTGTTTTTT. It is translated as CASSPDRVREKLFF.

V is TRBV9 and J is TRBJ2-4; D is unresolved. Between the trimmed V and J ends, which lost 4 bases and 0 bases, there was a span of 14 bases. Germline V CDR1 and CDR2: SGDLS, YYNGEE. The CDR3 spans 16 residues. In nucleotides, the CDR3 is TGTGCCAGCAGCCTCACCCCTGAGCTAGCCAAAAACATTCAGTACTTC. Amino acids: CASSLTPELAKNIQYF. Variable domain in full (rest from reference TRBV9 and TRBJ2-4): DSGVTQTPKHLITATGQRVTLRCSPRSGDLSVYWYQQSLDQGLQFLIQYYNGEERAKGNILERFSAQQFPDLHSELNLSSLELGDSALYFCASSLTPELAKNIQYFGAGTRLSVL.

This sequence joins TRBV27 and TRBJ2-7; 9 nucleotides line up with TRBD1. The V segment lost 5 bases and the J segment 7 bases; nucleotides outside the gene matches: 15. The CDR3 runs to 16 residues. CDR1 is MNHEY and CDR2 is SMNVEV in the germline V gene (reference sequence). CDR3 loop: CASSPNAGTGLGEQYF. CDR3 in DNA: TGTGCCAGCAGTCCCAACGCCGGGACAGGGTTAGGGGAGCAGTACTTC.

V gene TRBV5-1 combines with J gene TRBJ2-7; TRBD1 matches at 8 bases. The CDR3 extends over 14 amino acids. The ends lost 5 bases at V and 2 bases at J; junction bases unmatched: 6. CDR1 and CDR2 from the germline V gene are SGHRS and YFSETQ. CDR3 bases: TGCGCCAGCAGTGTCTCGACAGGGGCCTACGAGCAGTACTTC. It yields the protein CASSVSTGAYEQYF.

The gene calls are TRBV6-2 or TRBV6-3 and TRBJ2-7; 7 bases are a match to TRBD2. CDR3 length: 14 amino acids. Germline V gene lookup returns CDR1 MNHEY and CDR2 SVGEGT. Unmatched junction bases numbered 4, after V lost 2 bases and J lost 3 bases. The CDR3 nucleotides read TGTGCCAGCAGTTACCCTAGCGGAGGCTACGAGCAGTACTTC. Its translation is CASSYPSGGYEQYF.

V usage is TRBV5-1 and J usage is TRBJ2-3; D ambiguous. The germline V gene has CDR1 SGHRS and CDR2 YFSETQ. V lost 2 bases to trimming and J lost 3 bases, with 13 bases between them. The CDR3 has 15 residues. Here the CDR3 DNA reads TGCGCCAGCAGCTTACCCCGGACGGAGACAGATACGCAGTATTTT. It specifies CASSLPRTETDTQYF.

The chain carries TRBV5-4 and TRBJ2-2; D might be TRBD2 (6 bases). Germline CDR1 is SGHNT and CDR2 is YYREEE (reference sequence). There are 15 residues in the CDR3. Trimming removed 4 bases at V and 3 bases at J, with 13 bases between. CDR3 bases: TGTGCCAGCAGCCGTGGGGGGACGTACACCGGGGAGCTGTTTTTT. The encoded protein is CASSRGGTYTGELFF. Variable domain in full (rest from reference TRBV5-4 and TRBJ2-2): ETGVTQSPTHLIKTRGQQVTLRCSSQSGHNTVSWYQQALGQGPQFIFQYYREEENGRGNFPPRFSGLQFPNYSSELNVNALELDDSALYLCASSRGGTYTGELFFGEGSRLTVL.

This clone occurred a few times. This sequence joins TRBV7-3 and TRBJ1-2; D call uncertain. V gave up 4 bases and J gave up 6 bases, with 9 bases separating them. The CDR3 is 12 residues long. From germline, CDR1 is SGHTA and CDR2 FQGTGA. The CDR3 nucleotides are TGTGCCAGCAGCTCCGGGGTCGATGGCTACACCTTC. It translates to CASSSGVDGYTF.

This chain links TRBV7-9 with TRBJ1-1, with D perhaps TRBD1 (5 bases). The germline CDR1 and CDR2 sequences are SEHNR and FQNEAQ (reference sequence). The V and J ends lost 7 bases and 7 bases respectively, with 13 bases between them. The CDR3 length is 12 residues. CDR3 bases: TGTGCCAGCAATCGAGGGGTTAGTGAAGCTTTCTTT. Its protein product is CASNRGVSEAFF. Using reference TRBV7-9 and TRBJ1-1 for the parts outside the CDR3, the full variable domain is DTGVSQNPRHKITKRGQNVTFRCDPISEHNRLYWYRQTLGQGPEFLTYFQNEAQLEKSRLLSDRFSAERPKGSFSTLEIQRTEQGDSAMYLCASNRGVSEAFFGQGTRLTVV.

The chain links TRBV23-1 to TRBJ1-4; D remains unclear. TRBV23-1 is known as an ORF, though its function is uncertain. The V and J ends lost 7 bases and 0 bases respectively, with 6 bases between them. The CDR3 loop spans 13 amino acids. The CDR3 DNA sequence: TGCGCCAGCAAGGCCCCAACTAATGAAAAACTGTTTTTT. This gives the protein CASKAPTNEKLFF.

This chain joins TRBV29-1 and TRBJ2-2, with D perhaps TRBD2 (5 bases). The V gene lost 7 bases and the J gene lost 4 bases, with 13 bases spanning the gap. This CDR3 is 13 amino acids long. The germline gives CDR1 SQVTM, CDR2 ANQGSEA. CDR3 coding DNA: TGCAGCGCTCAGGTGGCGGGCACCGGGGAGCTGTTTTTT. Translated, it gives CSAQVAGTGELFF.

The chain employs TRBV3-1 (or the pseudogene TRBV3-2) and TRBJ2-5; the D is unclear. Looked up from germline, CDR1 is LGHDT and CDR2 is YNNKEL (reference sequence). V gave up 6 bases and J gave up 2 bases, with 16 bases separating them. The CDR3 totals 15 residues. The CDR3 DNA is TGTGCCAGCAGACCATCGGGCAGCCCACAAGAGACCCAGTACTTC. It is translated as CASRPSGSPQETQYF.

The CDR3, as DNA: TGTGCCAGCAGCCTCCAAGCCAAAAACATTCAGTACTTC. It specifies CASSLQAKNIQYF. The V call is TRBV6-5, the J call TRBJ2-4; D not resolved. Looked up from germline, CDR1 is MNHEY and CDR2 is SVGAGI. V lost 6 bases to trimming and J lost 0 bases, with 6 bases between them. The CDR3 loop spans 13 amino acids.

The chain combines TRBV6-1 with TRBJ1-1; D ambiguous. Trimming took off 2 bases at V and 5 bases at J, with 18 bases between the two ends. The CDR3 consists of 16 residues. Germline V gene data show CDR1 as MNHNS and CDR2 as SASEGT. CDR3 nucleotide sequence: TGTGCCAGCAGTGAATGGGAAGGCTCCGATGGGACTGAAGCTTTCTTT. Amino acids: CASSEWEGSDGTEAFF.

This clone is classed as medium-sized (0.01 to 0.1%). The chain carries TRBV5-1 and TRBJ2-2; D ambiguous. Germline CDR1 is SGHRS and CDR2 is YFSETQ. Deletions cut 3 bases from V and 4 bases from J, with 7 bases between. This CDR3 has 13 residues. The CDR3 loop is CASSWWSTGELFF. The CDR3 region has the DNA TGCGCCAGCAGCTGGTGGTCCACCGGGGAGCTGTTTTTT.

This clone was seen a handful of times. This chain joins TRBV6-5 and TRBJ2-1, with no clear D. The CDR3 spans 11 residues. Trimming pared 8 bases from V and 7 bases from J, leaving 9 bases between. Per the germline V gene, CDR1 is MNHEY and CDR2 is SVGAGI. The CDR3 region has the DNA TGTGCCAGCGGCCTGCGGAATGAGCAGTTCTTC. Translated: CASGLRNEQFF.

This sequence joins TRBV28 and TRBJ2-3; perhaps TRBD1 as D (6 bases). Between the trimmed V and J ends, which lost 5 bases and 5 bases, there was a span of 17 bases. Germline values: CDR1 MDHEN, CDR2 SYDVKM. The CDR3 loop spans 15 amino acids. CDR3 sequence (DNA): TGTGCCAGCAGTCCTTCCCGCATACAGGGAGATACGCAGTATTTT. Residues: CASSPSRIQGDTQYF.

V is TRBV5-1 and J is TRBJ1-1; D is undetermined. This CDR3 has 12 amino acids. Germline CDR1 is SGHRS and CDR2 is YFSETQ. V was clipped by 0 bases and J by 3 bases, with 3 bases between them. The CDR3 loop is CASSLGYTEAFF. DNA of the CDR3: TGCGCCAGCAGCTTGGGGTACACTGAAGCTTTCTTT.

The gene calls are TRBV6-5 and TRBJ2-1, with a weak D call TRBD1 (6 bases). Germline loops: CDR1 MNHEY, CDR2 SVGAGI. Trimming removed 6 bases at V and 4 bases at J, with 13 bases between. The CDR3 length is 14 residues. CDR3 sequence (DNA): TGTGCCAGCAGCCGCAGGACAGAATACAATGAGCAGTTCTTC. Translated: CASSRRTEYNEQFF.

CDR3 DNA sequence: TGCGCCAGCAGCTTGGACAGACACTATGGCTACACCTTC. Its translation: CASSLDRHYGYTF. The gene calls are TRBV5-1 and TRBJ1-2, with unresolved D. The CDR3 sequence is 13 residues long. Germline lookup yields CDR1 SGHRS and CDR2 YFSETQ. Trimming pared 0 bases from V and 3 bases from J, leaving 6 bases between. Supplemented by reference TRBV5-1 and TRBJ1-2, the full variable domain reads KAGVTQTPRYLIKTRGQQVTLSCSPISGHRSVSWYQQTPGQGLQFLFEYFSETQRNKGNFPGRFSGRQFSNSRSEMNVSTLELGDSALYLCASSLDRHYGYTFGSGTRLTVV.

J is TRBJ1-4 and V is TRBV19; D call uncertain. Germline loops: CDR1 LNHDA, CDR2 SQIVND (reference sequence). The CDR3 runs 12 residues. V was shortened by 5 bases and J by 7 bases, with 8 bases between the two germline ends. The chain's CDR3 is CASSDYSEKLFF. In nucleotides, the CDR3 is TGTGCCAGTAGTGATTACAGTGAAAAACTGTTTTTT.

V gene TRBV28 combines with J gene TRBJ1-5, with 10 bases identical to TRBD1. V lost 6 bases and J lost 7; bases outside the gene matches: 6. CDR3 length equals 14 residues. Germline-derived CDR1 and CDR2 are MDHEN and SYDVKM. CDR3 coding DNA: TGTGCCAGCAGGTCTGGGACAGGGGACCAGCCCCAGCATTTT. This translates into CASRSGTGDQPQHF.

This chain uses TRBV9 with TRBJ2-7; no firm D call. Trimming took off 0 bases at V and 7 bases at J, with 17 bases between the two ends. Germline V gives CDR1 SGDLS, CDR2 YYNGEE. The CDR3 length is 15 residues. The DNA of the CDR3 is TGTGCCAGCAGCGTAGAGCCGGGCCCTAGGGAAGAGCAGTACTTC. Its translation: CASSVEPGPREEQYF. Variable domain in full (rest from reference TRBV9 and TRBJ2-7): DSGVTQTPKHLITATGQRVTLRCSPRSGDLSVYWYQQSLDQGLQFLIQYYNGEERAKGNILERFSAQQFPDLHSELNLSSLELGDSALYFCASSVEPGPREEQYFGPGTRLTVT.

This chain links TRBV11-3 with TRBJ2-1; 7 nucleotides agree with TRBD1. V shed 5 bases, J shed 6 bases, and the junction held 7 bases outside the gene matches. CDR1 and CDR2 from the germline V gene are SGHNT and YENEEA. The CDR3 has 14 residues. The CDR3 protein is CASSRTDRSNEQFF. The CDR3 nucleotides are TGTGCCAGCAGCCGAACGGACAGGTCCAATGAGCAGTTCTTC.

This clone has more than one count but fewer than ten. The chain recombines TRBV4-1 with TRBJ2-7; D is ambiguous. The CDR3 contains 13 residues. Per germline, CDR1 MGHRA and CDR2 YSYEKL. V was clipped by 1 base and J by 7 bases, with 11 bases between them. The CDR3 region is CASSQVLLGEQYF. The DNA of the CDR3 is TGCGCCAGCAGCCAAGTGCTTTTGGGGGAGCAGTACTTC.